The rows below give T cell receptor beta chains drawn from one sample of a study of T cells after yellow fever vaccination. Via MiXCR, TCRdb re-called the 5' RACE reads, giving one row per CDR3 protein. The data show 250,000 to 350,000 distinct CDR3 sequences, with around 7% seen just once and 15% to 20% held by the top ten. This specimen consisted of PBMCs, obtained roughly 47 days after the first yellow fever vaccination. These receptors all stem from a man younger than 35 who received the YFV17D yellow fever vaccine. Both conserved end residues are part of each CDR3. The order of the fields is V gene, J gene, D gene, clone size, CDR3 protein, CDR3 DNA. The D gene is left open where the match is weak. Clone size, where shown, is once, few, many, or a class for clones that have expanded.

>TRBV19|TRBJ2-6|.|.
CASRPGDSGANVLTF
TGTGCCAGTAGGCCAGGGGACTCTGGGGCCAACGTCCTGACTTTC
>TRBV5-4|TRBJ2-7|TRBD2|few
CASSSSGGPYEQYF
TGTGCCAGCAGCAGTAGCGGGGGCCCCTACGAGCAGTACTTC
>TRBV30|TRBJ2-3|TRBD2|.
CAWSVRPAGELDTQYF
TGTGCCTGGAGTGTACGCCCAGCGGGGGAGTTAGATACGCAGTATTTT
>TRBV5-1|TRBJ2-2|TRBD1|few
CASSLSGQGTTGELFF
TGCGCCAGCAGCTTGTCCGGACAGGGGACAACCGGGGAGCTGTTTTTT
>TRBV20-1|TRBJ1-3|TRBD1|few
CSAMRQGTGNTIYF
TGCAGTGCTATGAGACAGGGAACTGGAAACACCATATATTTT
>TRBV5-3|TRBJ1-5|TRBD1|few
CARSTGTGLNQPQHF
TGTGCCAGAAGCACCGGGACAGGGCTGAATCAGCCCCAGCATTTT
>TRBV6-7|TRBJ2-3|TRBD2|.
CPQKRQAGTRGDTQYF
TGTCCCCAGAAAAGGCAAGCCGGGACTAGGGGAGATACGCAGTATTTT
>TRBV20-1|TRBJ1-5|.|few
CSARKGAEGKPQHF
TGCAGTGCTAGAAAAGGGGCGGAGGGGAAGCCCCAGCATTTT
>TRBV27|TRBJ2-1|.|few
CASSSRMSTYNEQFF
TGTGCCAGCAGTTCCAGAATGTCCACCTACAATGAGCAGTTCTTC
>TRBV5-6|TRBJ2-1|.|.
CASSLDGMALRFF
TGTGCCAGCAGCTTAGATGGAATGGCACTTCGGTTCTTC
>TRBV7-2|TRBJ2-1|TRBD2|.
CASSLQAGGLYNEQFF
TGTGCCAGCAGCTTACAGGCGGGGGGGCTTTACAATGAGCAGTTCTTC
>TRBV20-1|TRBJ1-6|.|few
CSAIRGWGTLNSPLHF
TGCAGTGCAATTAGAGGGTGGGGGACACTTAATTCACCCCTCCACTTT
>TRBV7-2|TRBJ1-6|.|.
CASSYGARSPLHF
TGTGCCAGCAGCTATGGGGCTCGATCACCCCTCCACTTT
>TRBV11-2|TRBJ1-4|.|few
CASSLDNEPWLDEKLFF
TGTGCCAGCAGCTTAGATAATGAGCCTTGGCTGGATGAAAAACTGTTTTTT
>TRBV20-1|TRBJ1-3|TRBD1|.
CSAPGQGLDTIYF
TGCAGTGCCCCGGGACAGGGTTTGGACACCATATATTTT
>TRBV25-1|TRBJ1-5|TRBD1|.
CASSPGGNNQPQHF
TGTGCCAGCAGCCCAGGGGGGAACAATCAGCCCCAGCATTTT
>TRBV11-2|TRBJ2-3|TRBD2|few
CASSLSAGVADTQYF
TGTGCCAGCAGCTTATCAGCGGGGGTGGCAGATACGCAGTATTTT
>TRBV7-9|TRBJ2-7|.|.
CASSFSANEQYF
TGTGCCAGCAGCTTTAGTGCGAACGAGCAGTACTTC
>TRBV10-3|TRBJ2-1|TRBD2|.
CAISEGLAGGRANEQFF
TGTGCCATCAGTGAGGGACTAGCGGGGGGGAGAGCCAATGAGCAGTTCTTC
>TRBV4-2|TRBJ2-3|TRBD1|.
CASSQEGTGGLGTDTQYF
TGTGCCAGCAGCCAAGAGGGAACAGGGGGGTTGGGCACAGATACGCAGTATTTT
>TRBV5-6|TRBJ2-2|.|.
CASSIWGTGELFF
TGTGCCAGCTCCATTTGGGGAACCGGGGAGCTGTTTTTT
>TRBV4-2|TRBJ2-1|.|few
CASSQEGGSYNEQFF
TGTGCCAGCAGCCAAGAGGGGGGATCCTACAATGAGCAGTTCTTC
>TRBV29-1|TRBJ2-3|TRBD2|many
CSVESGGATDTQYF
TGCAGCGTTGAGTCGGGGGGGGCCACAGATACGCAGTATTTT
>TRBV7-9|TRBJ2-3|TRBD1|many
CASSSWTGGETDTQYF
TGTGCCAGCAGCTCCTGGACAGGGGGCGAGACAGATACGCAGTATTTT
>TRBV7-7|TRBJ1-1|.|few
CASSRVGGDTEAFF
TGTGCCAGCAGCCGGGTGGGGGGTGACACTGAAGCTTTCTTT
>TRBV12-3/TRBV12-4|TRBJ1-1|.|.
CASSLVLGAQAFF
TGTGCCAGCAGTTTAGTATTGGGGGCACAAGCTTTCTTT
>TRBV20-1|TRBJ2-1|.|many
CSAYSTGITSYNEQFF
TGCAGTGCCTATTCCACAGGGATCACCAGCTACAATGAGCAGTTCTTC
>TRBV4-3|TRBJ2-5|TRBD2|.
CASSQGRLAGGKETQYF
TGCGCCAGCAGCCAAGGCCGACTAGCGGGGGGGAAAGAGACCCAGTACTTC
>TRBV6-5|TRBJ1-1|.|few
CASSYNLGGTEAFF
TGTGCCAGCAGTTACAATCTCGGGGGCACTGAAGCTTTCTTT
>TRBV6-2/TRBV6-3|TRBJ1-1|.|.
CASSSPSFGRSTEAFF
TGTGCCAGCAGCTCCCCCTCTTTCGGCAGGTCAACTGAAGCTTTCTTT
>TRBV7-8|TRBJ2-3|TRBD1|few
CASSFWRAGGWTDTQYF
TGTGCCAGCAGCTTCTGGAGGGCAGGGGGCTGGACAGATACGCAGTATTTT
>TRBV5-5|TRBJ1-1|.|many
CASSLEGSGTEAFF
TGTGCCAGCAGCTTGGAGGGCTCCGGCACTGAAGCTTTCTTT
>TRBV27|TRBJ2-3|.|.
CASSHPGAAGTDTQYF
TGTGCCAGCAGCCACCCGGGGGCCGCTGGCACAGATACGCAGTATTTT
>TRBV3-1|TRBJ2-2|.|many
CASSQGGGAPRNTGELFF
TGTGCCAGCAGCCAAGGCGGAGGGGCGCCGAGGAACACCGGGGAGCTGTTTTTT
>TRBV7-2|TRBJ2-4|.|.
CASSLQGMNIQYF
TGTGCCAGCAGCTTGCAGGGTATGAACATTCAGTACTTC
>TRBV24-1|TRBJ1-1|.|.
CATSDLGRVTEAFF
TGTGCCACCAGTGATTTAGGCAGGGTCACTGAAGCTTTCTTT
>TRBV11-2|TRBJ2-1|.|.
CASSLAAGTNEQFF
TGTGCCAGCAGCTTAGCAGCTGGGACTAATGAGCAGTTCTTC
>TRBV10-3|TRBJ1-6|.|many
CAISGQLNSYNSPLHF
TGTGCCATCAGTGGACAGCTTAACTCCTATAATTCACCCCTCCACTTT
>TRBV10-3|TRBJ1-2|.|many
CAISGTVNYGYTF
TGTGCCATCAGCGGGACGGTCAATTATGGCTACACCTTC
>TRBV12-3/TRBV12-4|TRBJ1-6|.|many
CASRTRGERSPLHF
TGTGCCAGCAGGACCCGGGGAGAAAGGTCACCCCTCCACTTT
>TRBV7-2|TRBJ2-7|.|few
CASTFGSEYYEQYF
TGTGCCAGCACCTTTGGTTCTGAATACTACGAGCAGTACTTC
>TRBV12-3/TRBV12-4|TRBJ1-5|.|.
CASDENSNQPQHF
TGTGCCAGCGACGAGAATAGCAATCAGCCCCAGCATTTT
>TRBV9|TRBJ2-5|.|many
CASSDRGEQETQYF
TGTGCCAGTTCCGACCGAGGGGAGCAAGAGACCCAGTACTTC
>TRBV5-6|TRBJ1-1|TRBD1|many
CASSSPGQGNTEAFF
TGTGCCAGCAGCTCTCCGGGACAGGGTAACACTGAAGCTTTCTTT
>TRBV5-6|TRBJ2-3|TRBD2|many
CASSRGTSGDWSTDTQYF
TGTGCCAGCAGCCGCGGGACTAGCGGGGATTGGAGCACAGATACGCAGTATTTT
>TRBV28|TRBJ1-2|.|many
CASSRENYGYTF
TGTGCCAGCAGCAGAGAGAACTATGGCTACACCTTC
>TRBV7-3|TRBJ2-3|TRBD2|.
CASSPIAGGRGDTQYF
TGTGCCAGCAGCCCCATAGCGGGGGGGCGTGGAGATACGCAGTATTTT
>TRBV12-5|TRBJ1-1|.|.
CASALDGGEAFF
TGTGCTAGTGCCTTGGACGGGGGGGAAGCTTTCTTT
>TRBV20-1|TRBJ2-1|TRBD1|.
CSASEKQGTYNEQFF
TGCAGTGCTAGTGAGAAACAGGGGACCTACAATGAGCAGTTCTTC
>TRBV5-1|TRBJ2-3|TRBD2|few
CASSFGTSGSTDTQYF
TGCGCCAGCAGCTTCGGGACTAGCGGATCCACAGATACGCAGTATTTT
>TRBV29-1|TRBJ2-6|.|few
CSVVGNSGANVLTF
TGCAGCGTTGTAGGTAACTCTGGGGCCAACGTCCTGACTTTC
>TRBV4-1|TRBJ2-2|TRBD2|.
CASSRGEGVGGELFF
TGCGCCAGCAGCCGGGGGGAGGGTGTCGGCGGGGAGCTGTTTTTT
>TRBV3-1|TRBJ2-5|TRBD2|.
CASSLAGPLETQYF
TGTGCCAGCAGCCTAGCGGGCCCCCTGGAGACCCAGTACTTC
>TRBV28|TRBJ2-1|TRBD2|.
CASSSLAGASYNEQFF
TGTGCCAGCAGTTCCCTAGCGGGGGCTTCCTACAATGAGCAGTTCTTC
>TRBV10-3|TRBJ2-1|TRBD2|.
CAISPVRSGGTYNEQFF
TGTGCCATCAGCCCCGTTCGTAGCGGGGGAACCTACAATGAGCAGTTCTTC
>TRBV12-3/TRBV12-4|TRBJ2-5|.|few
CASTNGGTQYF
TGTGCCAGCACTAACGGGGGGACCCAGTACTTC
>TRBV7-9|TRBJ2-7|.|many
CASKGLKGDSYEQYF
TGTGCCAGCAAAGGTCTGAAGGGGGACTCCTACGAGCAGTACTTC
>TRBV7-2|TRBJ2-5|.|.
CASSLTSRGETQYF
TGTGCCAGCAGTTTAACTAGTAGGGGAGAGACCCAGTACTTC